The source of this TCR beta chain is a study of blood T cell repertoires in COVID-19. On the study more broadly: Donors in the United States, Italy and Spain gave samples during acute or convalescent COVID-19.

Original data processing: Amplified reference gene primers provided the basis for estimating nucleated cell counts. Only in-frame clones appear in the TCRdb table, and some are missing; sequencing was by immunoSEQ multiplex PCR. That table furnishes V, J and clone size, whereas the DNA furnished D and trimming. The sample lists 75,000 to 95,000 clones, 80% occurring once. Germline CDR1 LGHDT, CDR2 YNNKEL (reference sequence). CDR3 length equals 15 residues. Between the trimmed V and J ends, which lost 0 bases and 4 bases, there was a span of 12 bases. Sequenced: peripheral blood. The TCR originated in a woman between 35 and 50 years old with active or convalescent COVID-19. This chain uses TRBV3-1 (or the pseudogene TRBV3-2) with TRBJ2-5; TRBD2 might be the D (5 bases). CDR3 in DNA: TGTGCCAGCAGCCAAGAACCTAGCCCGGGAGAGACCCAGTACTTC. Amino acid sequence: CASSQEPSPGETQYF.